Following are 30 T cell receptor beta chains from one sample sequenced in a study of T cells in Graves' hyperthyroidism and ophthalmopathy. Amplification yielded TCR beta CDR3 regions, with RNA transcripts as the source. The HTBI set primed first-round TCR CDR3 RT-PCR. TCRdb reprocessed the multiplex PCR reads via MiXCR and lists one record per CDR3 protein. The data hold some 440,000 distinct CDR3 sequences, with less than 20% observed a single time. Sequencing was done on a sample of blood. Receptor source: a young woman with Graves' hyperthyroidism.

This clonotype has at least ten counts. This chain joins TRBV3-1 and TRBJ1-4; the D gene is possibly TRBD1 (6 bases). V lost 4 bases, J lost 8 bases, and 29 bases lay in between. In germline, CDR1 is LGHDT, CDR2 YNNKEL (reference sequence). This CDR3 is built from 19 residues. The CDR3 is CASSPEGLQGPFGKEKLFF. The CDR3 nucleotides read TGTGCCAGCAGCCCTGAAGGGTTACAGGGTCCCTTCGGGAAGGAAAAACTGTTTTTT.

In this sample, this clonotype turned up a few times. This rearrangement joins TRBV11-1 to TRBJ2-2, with D possibly being TRBD2 (6 bases). V was cut by 0 bases and J by 2 bases, with 10 bases left in between. This CDR3 region has 16 residues. The germline CDR1 and CDR2 sequences are SGHAT and FQDESV (reference sequence). The CDR3 DNA reads TGTGCCAGCAGCTTAGCTGCCGGGGGAAACACCGGGGAGCTGTTTTTT. As protein: CASSLAAGGNTGELFF.

There are many counts of this clonotype. The CDR3 region has the DNA TGTGCCAGCAGCGCTCCAGGGGGCACTGAAGCTTTCTTT. Protein sequence: CASSAPGGTEAFF. The V call is TRBV9, the J call TRBJ1-1; 7 bases match TRBD1. V was clipped by 3 bases and J by 4 bases; unmatched bases: 3. This CDR3 contains 13 residues. The germline V gene encodes CDR1 SGDLS and CDR2 YYNGEE.

This clonotype was seen repeatedly, ten times or more. The chain carries TRBV30 and TRBJ1-5; 8 bases fit TRBD1. V lost 0 bases and J lost 8; bases outside the gene matches: 6. The CDR3 spans 14 residues. Looked up from germline, CDR1 is GTSNPN and CDR2 is SVGIG (reference sequence). This chain's CDR3 is CAWSVGQGGKPQHF. The CDR3 DNA reads as TGTGCCTGGAGTGTTGGACAGGGTGGTAAGCCCCAGCATTTT.

This clonotype was counted many times. The chain combines TRBV7-3 with TRBJ2-5; D remains unclear. V lost 8 bases and J 7 bases, leaving 11 bases between the germline ends. The CDR3 spans 11 residues. CDR1 is SGHTA, CDR2 FQGTGA, per germline. The CDR3 protein is CASQGVVTQYF. As DNA, the CDR3 is TGTGCCAGCCAAGGAGTGGTGACCCAGTACTTC.

This clonotype was recorded many times. This chain connects TRBV20-1 to TRBJ1-6, with 8 bases fitting TRBD1. This CDR3 is 15 amino acids long. Trimming at V came to 1 base and at J to 10 bases, leaving 9 bases not matched to a gene. Germline CDR1 is DFQATT and CDR2 is SNEGSKA (reference sequence). The DNA for the CDR3 is TGCAGTGCTAGAGCGGGAGGACAGGGAAACTCACCCCTCCACTTT. This sequence encodes CSARAGGQGNSPLHF.

This chain connects TRBV6-5 to TRBJ1-5; D may be TRBD1 (6 bases). Trimming left V 4 bases short and J 0 bases short, with 10 bases between. The CDR3 contains 15 residues. Germline CDR1 MNHEY, CDR2 SVGAGI. The CDR3 coding sequence is TGTGCCAGCAGTTCCGGACAGTTTAGCAATCAGCCCCAGCATTTT. Translation gives CASSSGQFSNQPQHF.

This clonotype was counted ten times or more. The chain uses TRBV7-9 and TRBJ2-1, with D possibly TRBD2 on 6 matching bases. CDR1 is SEHNR, CDR2 FQNEAQ, per germline (reference sequence). V was pared by 5 bases and J by 14 bases, with 16 bases between. CDR3 length equals 12 residues. CDR3 DNA: TGTGCCAGCAGCGTCGGGCGGGGTGGGGAGTTCTTC. Translating it yields CASSVGRGGEFF.

This clonotype was recorded at least ten times. The chain couples TRBV10-3 to TRBJ1-1; 9 bases fit TRBD1. The CDR3 is 16 amino acids. Germline V gene lookup returns CDR1 ENHRY and CDR2 SYGVKD. Trimming took 3 bases from V and 8 from J; bases not matched to a gene: 13. The CDR3 spells CAISDPGDRAPGEAFF. For the CDR3, the DNA is TGTGCCATCAGTGACCCCGGGGACAGGGCCCCCGGGGAAGCTTTCTTT.

At least ten counts were recorded for this clonotype. This chain joins TRBV3-1 and TRBJ1-2; 7 bases align to TRBD1. CDR1 LGHDT and CDR2 YNNKEL come from the germline V gene (reference sequence). V gave up 4 bases and J gave up 4 bases; unmatched junction bases: 3. This CDR3 has 13 residues. The CDR3 bases are TGTGCCAGCAGCCCGACAGGGTTCTATGGCTACACCTTC. This sequence encodes CASSPTGFYGYTF.

The genes are TRBV6-2 or TRBV6-3 and TRBJ2-2; D remains ambiguous. V lost 6 bases and J lost 5, with 10 bases in between. This CDR3 has 13 residues. Germline-derived CDR1 and CDR2 are MNHEY and SVGEGT. As DNA, the CDR3 is TGTGCCAGCAGCGACGTTAGGACCGGGGAGCTGTTTTTT. It yields the protein CASSDVRTGELFF.

A few counts support this clonotype. This CDR3 reads CASSAGGVRGYTF. DNA for the CDR3: TGTGCCAGCAGCGCAGGGGGCGTTCGAGGCTACACCTTC. This chain links TRBV3-1 with TRBJ1-2, with 8 bases matching TRBD1. This CDR3 comprises 13 residues. V was clipped by 5 bases and J by 8 bases; unmatched bases: 7. CDR1 and CDR2 from the germline V gene are LGHDT and YNNKEL (reference sequence).

In this sample, this clonotype turned up many times. This chain connects TRBV20-1 to TRBJ1-6; TRBD1 might be the D (6 bases). Germline V gene lookup returns CDR1 DFQATT and CDR2 SNEGSKA (reference sequence). The CDR3 is made up of 15 amino acids. Trimming shortened V by 0 bases and J by 7 bases, and 13 bases separated the two germline ends. CDR3 amino acids: CSAREQGLGNSPLHF. The CDR3 coding sequence is TGCAGTGCTAGAGAGCAGGGGTTGGGGAATTCACCCCTCCACTTT.

The rearrangement uses TRBV11-2 and TRBJ2-5; 9 nucleotides line up with TRBD2. CDR1 is SGHAT, CDR2 FQNNGV, per germline. J was trimmed by 7 bases and V by 1 base; bases with no gene match: 28. This CDR3 has 22 amino acids. CDR3 coding DNA: TGTGCCAGCAGCTTAGGGATGCTCCTCTCGGGCGCTAGCGGGACCCCCAAAGGGACCCAGTACTTC. The encoded protein is CASSLGMLLSGASGTPKGTQYF.

This clonotype showed up just a few times. This sequence joins TRBV7-9 and TRBJ2-7; no definite D call. Germline CDR1 and CDR2: SEHNR and FQNEAQ (reference sequence). Trimming took 5 bases from V and 6 from J, leaving 14 bases between them. The CDR3 runs to 13 residues. CDR3 loop: CASSPVGSREQYF. Written as DNA, the CDR3 is TGTGCCAGCAGCCCAGTGGGTAGTCGCGAGCAGTACTTC.

At least ten counts were recorded for this clonotype. The chain carries TRBV20-1 and TRBJ1-5; D is unresolved. Trimming removed 4 bases from V and 2 bases from J, with 9 bases in between. The CDR3 spans 13 residues. Germline V gene lookup returns CDR1 DFQATT and CDR2 SNEGSKA (reference sequence). CDR3 coding DNA: TGCAGTGCTAAAGGAGTTGGCAATCAGCCCCAGCATTTT. Its protein is CSAKGVGNQPQHF.

The chain combines TRBV6-2 or TRBV6-3 with TRBJ2-3, with 8 positions matching TRBD2. J was trimmed by 2 bases and V by 2 bases; bases with no gene match: 9. The CDR3 totals 17 residues. Germline CDR1 reads MNHEY; CDR2 reads SVGEGT. The CDR3 coding sequence is TGTGCCAGCAGTTACATTCCCCCGGGAGGGGACACAGATACGCAGTATTTT. This gives the protein CASSYIPPGGDTDTQYF.

Ten or more counts support this clonotype. The CDR3 bases are TGCGCCAGCAGCCAAGATGGGGATCCCAATGAGCAGTTCTTC. It translates to CASSQDGDPNEQFF. The rearrangement uses TRBV4-1 and TRBJ2-1; no definite D call. CDR1 is MGHRA and CDR2 is YSYEKL in the germline V gene. Trimming removed 0 bases at V and 6 bases at J, with 9 bases between. The CDR3 has 14 amino acids.

This clonotype was picked up one time. A much larger clone sits a single nucleotide away, making a read error possible. The J gene is TRBJ1-1, the V gene TRBV4-1, with D perhaps TRBD1 (5 bases). V shed 3 bases and J shed 1 base, with 15 bases lying between them. The CDR3 covers 16 residues. Looked up from germline, CDR1 is MGHRA and CDR2 is YSYEKL. The DNA for the CDR3 is TGCGCCAGCAGCCACGTACTTGGACAACCGAACACTGAAGCTTTCTTT. Its translation: CASSHVLGQPNTEAFF.

This clonotype was seen at least ten times. This rearrangement joins TRBV6-1 to TRBJ2-6; D not certain. The CDR3 length is 15 residues. V was cut by 1 base and J by 0 bases, with 4 bases left in between. Germline CDR1 and CDR2: MNHNS and SASEGT. The CDR3 DNA follows: TGTGCCAGCAGTGAAGGGAGCTCTGGGGCCAACGTCCTGACTTTC. This sequence encodes CASSEGSSGANVLTF.

In this sample, this clonotype turned up many times. The CDR3 DNA follows: TGTGCCAGCAAGGATAGCGGGAGCTACGAGCAGTACTTC. This sequence encodes CASKDSGSYEQYF. This sequence joins TRBV2 and TRBJ2-7; 9 bases match TRBD2. V was pared by 7 bases and J by 3 bases, with 4 bases of the junction left unmatched. The CDR3 runs to 13 residues. Germline loops: CDR1 SNHLY, CDR2 FYNNEI.

The CDR3 sequence is CASSLGLDREQFF. CDR3 nucleotide sequence: TGCGCCAGCAGCCTGGGACTAGATCGGGAGCAGTTCTTC. V gene TRBV5-1 combines with J gene TRBJ2-1; the match to TRBD2 covers 8 bases. V shed 4 bases, J shed 10 bases, and the junction held 7 bases outside the gene matches. CDR1 is SGHRS and CDR2 is YFSETQ in the germline V gene. The CDR3 length is 13 residues.

The table lists this clonotype with many counts. V is TRBV5-8 and J is TRBJ2-5, with D tentatively TRBD2 (5 bases). The CDR3 spans 16 residues. Germline-derived CDR1 and CDR2 are SGHTS and YDEGEE. The germline V and J ends were trimmed by 0 bases and 1 base, with 13 bases remaining between them. The CDR3 DNA is TGTGCCAGCAGCTTGGGTGCGGGCATACTCCAAGAGACCCAGTACTTC. Encoded protein: CASSLGAGILQETQYF.

Many counts were recorded for this clonotype. CDR3: CAGCLALNSPLHF. The CDR3 nucleotides are TGTGCCGGATGTTTGGCCCTCAATTCACCCCTCCACTTT. The gene calls are TRBV2 and TRBJ1-6; D remains ambiguous. CDR1 and CDR2 (germline): SNHLY, FYNNEI. The V gene lost 11 bases and the J gene lost 7 bases, with 15 bases spanning the gap. The CDR3 is made up of 13 amino acids. Full variable domain (missing parts from reference TRBV2 and TRBJ1-6): EPEVTQTPSHQVTQMGQEVILRCVPISNHLYFYWYRQILGQKVEFLVSFYNNEISEKSEIFDDQFSVERPDGSNFTLKIRSTKLEDSAMYFCAGCLALNSPLHFGNGTRLTVT.

A few counts support this clonotype. The CDR3 sequence is CASSPKRLAGGPDTQYF. CDR3 nucleotides: TGTGCCAGCTCACCCAAGCGACTAGCGGGGGGGCCGGATACGCAGTATTTT. J is TRBJ2-3 and V is TRBV18; the match to TRBD2 covers 14 bases. There are 17 residues in the CDR3. V was pared by 3 bases and J by 6 bases, with 8 bases of the junction left unmatched. CDR1 is KGHSH and CDR2 is LQKENI in the germline V gene.

The genes are TRBV18 and TRBJ2-5, with 10 bases aligning to TRBD2. The CDR3 sequence is 16 residues long. Unmatched junction bases numbered 12, after V lost 4 bases and J lost 7 bases. Germline V gene sequence: CDR1 KGHSH, CDR2 LQKENI. The CDR3 is CASSLLAGATRWTQYF. CDR3 nucleotides: TGTGCCAGCTCACTCCTAGCGGGGGCTACCCGGTGGACCCAGTACTTC. The whole variable domain, remainder taken from reference TRBV18 and TRBJ2-5, is NAGVMQNPRHLVRRRGQEARLRCSPMKGHSHVYWYRQLPEEGLKFMVYLQKENIIDESGMPKERFSAEFPKEGPSILRIQQVVRGDSAAYFCASSLLAGATRWTQYFGPGTRLLVL.

In this sample, this clonotype turned up once. At one of its ends the junction is not consistent with the germline gene, which may arise from a read error. The rearrangement joins TRBV20-1 to TRBJ2-5; 13 bases are a match to TRBD2. Germline assignment: CDR1 DFQATT and CDR2 SNEGSKA (reference sequence). The CDR3 length is 18 residues. CDR3 sequence: CSARDRGLAGEFQEIQYF. CDR3 nucleotides: TGCAGTGCTAGAGATAGAGGACTAGCGGGAGAATTCCAAGAGATCCAGTACTTC.

This clonotype was found a few times. The CDR3 sequence: CSAPGQGAHNSPLHF. The CDR3, as DNA: TGCAGTGCTCCGGGACAGGGGGCCCATAATTCACCCCTCCACTTT. The chain employs TRBV20-1 and TRBJ1-6, with 12 bases that match TRBD1. The CDR3 sequence is 15 residues long. The trim removed 5 bases at V and 5 bases at J, leaving 4 bases unmatched. The germline V gene encodes CDR1 DFQATT and CDR2 SNEGSKA (reference sequence).

This clonotype was counted at least ten times. This chain joins TRBV25-1 and TRBJ2-5, with D possibly matching TRBD2 (5 bases). CDR1 is MGHDK and CDR2 is SYGVNS in the germline V gene. This CDR3 contains 20 residues. Trimming pared 1 base from V and 1 base from J, leaving 25 bases between. This CDR3 reads CASSESGSPMQAFLQETQYF. The CDR3 DNA reads as TGTGCCAGCAGTGAATCGGGGAGCCCCATGCAAGCGTTCCTCCAAGAGACCCAGTACTTC.

This clonotype was counted many times. The gene calls are TRBV15 and TRBJ2-3; 10 bases are shared with TRBD2. The V gene's germline CDR1 is LNHNV and CDR2 YYDKDF (reference sequence). Trimming removed 0 bases from V and 4 bases from J; junction bases left unmatched: 4. This CDR3 is 16 amino acids long. The CDR3 nucleotides are TGTGCCACCAGCAGAGATCCTAGCGGGAGAGCAGATACGCAGTATTTT. This translates into CATSRDPSGRADTQYF.